The next 27 T cell receptor beta chains were all read from a single sample in a study of shared clonotypes between healthy human individuals (dated by TCRdb to about 2020). The method behind the library was the immunoSEQ multiplex PCR assay. Drawn from immuneACCESS, this table holds only the in-frame rearrangements with V and J called that TCRdb kept. Clones are partly lost; checked studies trace under half to an unresolved V gene and leave the rest unexplained. The sample records under 650,000 clones, 90% to 96% of which are singletons. Together, the top ten hold approximately 0.06% of the sample. Specimen: naive CD4+ T cells sorted from blood. This sample's cell subset or site label indicates: CD45RA+ positively selected. Receptors originate from a woman in her 30s in good health.

The CDR3 is CASSPTVGELFF. The CDR3 DNA sequence: TGTGCCAGCTCACCAACAGTCGGGGAGCTGTTTTTT. The chain has TRBV18 and TRBJ2-2; D ambiguous. CDR3 length equals 12 residues. CDR1 is KGHSH and CDR2 is LQKENI in the germline V gene. The V and J ends lost 2 bases and 7 bases respectively, with 5 bases between them.

The chain combines TRBV6-4 with TRBJ2-2; no definite D call. Germline V gene lookup returns CDR1 MRHNA and CDR2 SNTAGT. V was shortened by 0 bases and J by 4 bases, with 12 bases between the two germline ends. The CDR3 runs 16 residues. CDR3 bases: TGTGCCAGCAGTGACTCTGTATATCGGTCCACCGGGGAGCTGTTTTTT. Translation: CASSDSVYRSTGELFF.

The gene calls are TRBV28 and TRBJ1-5; TRBD1 might be the D (6 bases). CDR1 is MDHEN, CDR2 SYDVKM, per germline. Trimming left V 2 bases short and J 3 bases short, with 14 bases between. CDR3 length: 16 residues. CDR3 protein: CASSLTGQAINQPQHF. The CDR3 bases are TGTGCCAGCAGTTTAACGGGACAAGCTATCAATCAGCCCCAGCATTTT. The complete variable domain, with remaining parts taken from reference TRBV28 and TRBJ1-5, reads DVKVTQSSRYLVKRTGEKVFLECVQDMDHENMFWYRQDPGLGLRLIYFSYDVKMKEKGDIPEGYSVSREKKERFSLILESASTNQTSMYLCASSLTGQAINQPQHFGDGTRLSIL.

The chain recombines TRBV10-3 with TRBJ1-4; TRBD1 matches 8 bases. The CDR3 runs to 16 residues. The junction had 3 bases not matched to a gene; V was cut back by 3 bases and J by 0 bases. Germline CDR1 ENHRY, CDR2 SYGVKD. CDR3 bases: TGTGCCATCAGTGAACAGGGGGTTGCAACTAATGAAAAACTGTTTTTT. Amino acid sequence: CAISEQGVATNEKLFF.

The V gene is TRBV6-5, the J gene TRBJ2-4; 10 nucleotides line up with TRBD2. The CDR3 has 15 residues. From germline, CDR1 is MNHEY and CDR2 SVGAGI. With 5 bases clipped from V and 6 bases from J, the junction kept 7 bases outside the gene matches. The CDR3 DNA reads TGTGCCAGCAGTCCAGCGGGAGGGCGGGTAAACATTCAGTACTTC. This codes for CASSPAGGRVNIQYF.

This clone was seen only once. The V gene is TRBV6-5, the J gene TRBJ2-7; maybe TRBD2 (7 bases). V was pared by 0 bases and J by 3 bases, with 15 bases between. The CDR3 extends over 16 amino acids. Germline V lookup: CDR1 MNHEY, CDR2 SVGAGI. CDR3 amino acids: CASSYSTAGAVYEQYF. The CDR3 nucleotides are TGTGCCAGCAGTTACTCGACGGCGGGGGCGGTCTACGAGCAGTACTTC.

This rearrangement joins TRBV28 to TRBJ1-3; TRBD1 agrees at 7 bases. This CDR3 contains 15 residues. V was clipped by 9 bases and J by 0 bases; unmatched bases: 8. The V gene's germline CDR1 is MDHEN and CDR2 SYDVKM. The CDR3 coding sequence is TGTGCCAGTCAGTGGACAGGAAGCTCTGGAAACACCATATATTTT. This codes for CASQWTGSSGNTIYF.

The genes are TRBV5-1 and TRBJ2-7; D remains ambiguous. CDR1 and CDR2 (germline): SGHRS, YFSETQ. Trimming removed 1 base from V and 5 bases from J, with 10 bases in between. The CDR3 is 13 residues long. CDR3 sequence reads: CASSLSSQNEQYF. DNA for the CDR3: TGCGCCAGCAGCTTGAGCAGTCAGAACGAGCAGTACTTC.

The V gene is TRBV18, the J gene TRBJ1-1; D might be TRBD1 (5 bases). V lost 8 bases to trimming and J lost 4 bases, with 14 bases between them. The CDR3 contains 13 residues. Germline V gives CDR1 KGHSH, CDR2 LQKENI. The CDR3 protein is CASQGDMGTEAFF. CDR3 DNA: TGTGCCAGCCAGGGAGATATGGGCACTGAAGCTTTCTTT.

The CDR3 sequence: CASSPRWGQGVYEQYF. CDR3 coding DNA: TGTGCCAGTAGTCCCAGGTGGGGACAGGGGGTATACGAGCAGTACTTC. The chain is built from TRBV19 and TRBJ2-7, with TRBD1 identical over 11 bases. The V and J ends lost 5 bases and 4 bases, in that order; junction bases with no gene match: 10. The CDR3 totals 16 residues. Germline V gene data show CDR1 as LNHDA and CDR2 as SQIVND (reference sequence). Together with reference TRBV19 and TRBJ2-7, the CDR3 gives the full variable domain: DGGITQSPKYLFRKEGQNVTLSCEQNLNHDAMYWYRQDPGQGLRLIYYSQIVNDFQKGDIAEGYSVSREKKESFPLTVTSAQKNPTAFYLCASSPRWGQGVYEQYFGPGTRLTVT.

This clone was seen a single time. The rearrangement joins TRBV14 to TRBJ2-5; tentative D call: TRBD1 (5 bases). V was trimmed by 2 bases and J by 9 bases, leaving 16 bases between them. The CDR3 sequence is 14 residues long. Per germline, CDR1 SGHDN and CDR2 FVKESK. CDR3 sequence: CASSQWGRQRAQYF. In nucleotides, the CDR3 is TGTGCCAGCAGCCAATGGGGCCGACAAAGGGCCCAGTACTTC.

The CDR3 here is CASSQGVWGWREQFF. CDR3 sequence (DNA): TGCGCCAGCAGCCAAGGTGTCTGGGGTTGGCGTGAGCAGTTCTTC. The V and J genes are TRBV4-1 and TRBJ2-1; D is uncertain. Germline V gene sequence: CDR1 MGHRA, CDR2 YSYEKL. The CDR3 loop spans 15 amino acids. The V end lost 1 base, the J end lost 9 bases, and 16 bases lay between the germline ends.

This clone was detected once. Distinct nucleotide sequences in the sample also encode this CDR3. The CDR3 DNA reads TGTGCCAGCAGTTTAACTTATAGCAATCAGCCCCAGCATTTT. Its protein is CASSLTYSNQPQHF. The V call is TRBV28, the J call TRBJ1-5, with D unresolved. The CDR3 is 14 residues long. V was shortened by 2 bases and J by 0 bases, with 5 bases between the two germline ends. Germline V gene lookup returns CDR1 MDHEN and CDR2 SYDVKM.

V gene TRBV6-6 combines with J gene TRBJ2-7; D perhaps matches TRBD1 (5 bases). The CDR3 loop spans 16 amino acids. Trimming stripped 3 bases from V and 0 bases from J, with 15 bases between. Germline V CDR1 and CDR2: MNHNY, SVGAGI (reference sequence). DNA of the CDR3: TGTGCCAGCAGTTATAACGTCGACAGTAACTCCTACGAGCAGTACTTC. It translates to CASSYNVDSNSYEQYF.

In this sample, this clone turned up once. This chain connects TRBV28 to TRBJ1-2; D is perhaps TRBD1 (6 bases). V was cut by 7 bases and J by 5 bases, with 14 bases left in between. Germline loops: CDR1 MDHEN, CDR2 SYDVKM. This CDR3 comprises 13 residues. CDR3 residues: CASKQGEWYGYTF. The CDR3 bases are TGTGCCAGCAAACAGGGAGAATGGTATGGCTACACCTTC.

J is TRBJ2-1 and V is TRBV6-6; no definite D call. This CDR3 contains 11 residues. The V gene lost 4 bases and the J gene lost 7 bases, with 5 bases spanning the gap. From germline, CDR1 is MNHNY and CDR2 SVGAGI (reference sequence). The CDR3 DNA sequence: TGTGCCAGCAGTTTAGGGAATGAGCAGTTCTTC. As protein: CASSLGNEQFF.

V and J are TRBV5-1 and TRBJ2-3; weak D call: TRBD1 (6 bases). The CDR3 runs 15 residues. V lost 4 bases to trimming and J lost 0 bases, with 12 bases between them. Germline V gene data show CDR1 as SGHRS and CDR2 as YFSETQ. The CDR3 is CASSHRDTSTDTQYF. CDR3 nucleotides: TGCGCCAGCAGCCACCGGGACACTAGCACAGATACGCAGTATTTT. The full variable domain, rest sourced from reference TRBV5-1 and TRBJ2-3, is KAGVTQTPRYLIKTRGQQVTLSCSPISGHRSVSWYQQTPGQGLQFLFEYFSETQRNKGNFPGRFSGRQFSNSRSEMNVSTLELGDSALYLCASSHRDTSTDTQYFGPGTRLTVL.

The chain carries TRBV27 and TRBJ1-2; D possibly corresponds to TRBD1 (5 bases). Germline assignment: CDR1 MNHEY and CDR2 SMNVEV (reference sequence). V lost 3 bases to trimming and J lost 9 bases, with 14 bases between them. The CDR3 spans 13 residues. CDR3 amino acids: CASSFSRATSYTF. The DNA for the CDR3 is TGTGCCAGCAGTTTCTCCAGGGCTACAAGCTACACCTTC.

V and J are TRBV9 and TRBJ2-5; TRBD1 is a possible D gene (5 bases). V lost 0 bases to trimming and J lost 3 bases, with 15 bases between them. The CDR3 has 16 residues. Germline CDR1 and CDR2: SGDLS and YYNGEE. CDR3 DNA: TGTGCCAGCAGCGTAGTACCAGGGTTGAGGAAAGAGACCCAGTACTTC. Residues: CASSVVPGLRKETQYF.

The V and J genes are TRBV5-8 and TRBJ1-5; D not resolved. Trimming stripped 3 bases from V and 1 base from J, with 14 bases between. Germline CDR1 reads SGHTS; CDR2 reads YDEGEE. This CDR3 is built from 16 residues. CDR3 protein: CASSSRWVLSNQPQHF. The CDR3, as DNA: TGTGCCAGCAGCTCCCGGTGGGTACTGAGCAATCAGCCCCAGCATTTT.

The chain's CDR3 is CASRVAGPSTDTQYF. The CDR3 DNA sequence: TGTGCCAGCAGGGTAGCGGGACCTAGCACAGATACGCAGTATTTT. This chain links TRBV2 with TRBJ2-3; TRBD2 aligns across 8 bases. With V trimmed by 6 bases and J by 0 bases, 5 bases remained unmatched. This CDR3 spans 15 amino acids. CDR1 is SNHLY and CDR2 is FYNNEI in the germline V gene.

V gene TRBV5-1 combines with J gene TRBJ2-4, with 7 bases identical to TRBD1. Germline trimming cut 3 bases from V and 6 bases from J; bases unmatched to any gene: 3. The length of the CDR3 is 13 residues. The V gene's germline CDR1 is SGHRS and CDR2 YFSETQ. The CDR3 sequence is CASSSGTVNIQYF. CDR3 in DNA: TGCGCCAGCAGCTCCGGGACAGTAAACATTCAGTACTTC.

The chain uses TRBV4-1 and TRBJ2-5; the match to TRBD1 covers 7 bases. V trimming: 6 bases; J trimming: 2 bases; junction bases outside the gene matches: 18. The CDR3 is 18 residues long. Germline CDR1 MGHRA, CDR2 YSYEKL. Written as DNA, the CDR3 is TGCGCCAGCAGTAAAAGGGGGCATGGGGAATCCCCTCAAGAGACCCAGTACTTC. This sequence encodes CASSKRGHGESPQETQYF.

The genes are TRBV6-6 and TRBJ2-5; no definite D call. In germline, CDR1 is MNHNY, CDR2 SVGAGI (reference sequence). V lost 6 bases, J lost 4 bases, and 6 bases lay in between. This CDR3 contains 11 residues. In DNA, the CDR3 is TGTGCCAGCAGGGGCGCAGAGACCCAGTACTTC. Translation: CASRGAETQYF.

This chain links TRBV28 with TRBJ2-6; D ambiguous. Trimming cost V 2 bases and J 2 bases, with 4 bases left between them. This CDR3 spans 14 amino acids. Germline V CDR1 and CDR2: MDHEN, SYDVKM. Here the CDR3 DNA reads TGTGCCAGCAGTTTAGCCGCTGGGGCCAACGTCCTGACTTTC. Translated, it gives CASSLAAGANVLTF.

The chain employs TRBV11-3 and TRBJ2-2; 7 nucleotides align to TRBD2. The length of the CDR3 is 20 residues. Unmatched junction bases numbered 17, after V lost 0 bases and J lost 4 bases. The germline V gene encodes CDR1 SGHNT and CDR2 YENEEA. Written as DNA, the CDR3 is TGTGCCAGCAGCTTAGATCGTCCGGGTTTTCGCGGGAGAAGCACCGGGGAGCTGTTTTTT. Translation gives CASSLDRPGFRGRSTGELFF.

The genes are TRBV6-5 and TRBJ1-5, with a possible D match to TRBD1 (6 bases). The CDR3 runs to 13 residues. V lost 5 bases, J lost 10 bases, and 15 bases lay in between. Germline values: CDR1 MNHEY, CDR2 SVGAGI. The CDR3 DNA is TGTGCCAGCAGTGATCTACAGGGCACCCCCCAGCATTTT. It yields the protein CASSDLQGTPQHF.